This T cell receptor beta chain originates from a study of OX40 agonist ivuxolimab in advanced cancers. In terms of the full investigation: Ivuxolimab was a fully human IgG2 agonistic monoclonal antibody targeting the costimulatory receptor OX40 (CD134). Patients were allowed to have had prior anti-PD-1, anti-PD-L1 or anti-CTLA-4 therapy, and around 40% of the dose-escalation patients had previously received checkpoint inhibitors. Peripheral TCRbeta sequencing aimed to test whether ivuxolimab altered TCR sequence diversity and caused clonal T-cell expansion. Of the roughly 52 dose-escalation patients, hepatocellular carcinoma was present in about 19, melanoma in around 15, renal cell carcinoma in 9 and head and neck cancer in 9. Three dose-escalation patients achieved partial responses, one with hepatocellular carcinoma and two with cutaneous melanoma. In the dose-escalation cohort, roughly four fifths of patients were male, and the mean age was approximately 60 years, with a range of roughly 20 to 80. The monotherapy dose-escalation portion (N ≈ 52 patients) of the phase I ivuxolimab trial is reported in the paper. Intravenous ivuxolimab was administered to patients every 2 weeks at six dose levels: 0.01, 0.1, 0.3, 1.5, 3 and 10 mg/kg.

Patients with a history of autoimmune disease or receiving systemic immunosuppression were excluded from the trial. Peripheral blood for TCR sequencing was drawn from every dose cohort at baseline, at cycle 4 day 1 and at cycle 7 day 1. Samples came from an open-label, multicenter, first-in-human phase I dose-escalation trial of ivuxolimab. Adults with locally advanced or metastatic head and neck squamous cell, hepatocellular, melanoma or renal cell carcinoma were enrolled in the trial. CD4+ and CD8+ T cells were sorted separately from peripheral blood before TCR sequencing. Comment on this clone: Its target antigen remains unknown. No much larger clone exists at a distance of one base, and base qualities are not known.

To sequence the TCRbeta CDR3 region, genomic DNA was isolated from the sorted cells. The immunoSEQ Assay was used to sequence the TCRbeta CDR3 regions. In its TCRdb copy, this immuneACCESS table keeps in-frame sequences only and misses some clones. Where compared with another copy, unresolved V genes explain less than half of these, and the others have no known cause. This sample has 55,000 to 70,000 clones in its table, and roughly 80% of those were observed once. Approximately 1.4% of the sample lies in the top ten. V has 0 bases trimmed and J has 2 bases trimmed; junction bases matching no gene number 4. The germline V gene gives CDR1 as MGHRA and CDR2 as YSYEKL. The CDR3 covers 16 residues, taking in both the cysteine and the phenylalanine. Just the 48-base CDR3 DNA is kept, in frame starting at base 1. What the authors observed across the whole study: After ivuxolimab, CD8+ T cells had more expanded clones than CD4+ T cells on average. Low levels of normalized T-cell clonal expansion were also shown by some nonresponding patients. Antigen specificity was not determined for the clonally expanded peripheral T cells. In the 0.1-3.0 mg/kg groups, partial responders were among the patients with the lowest normalized peripheral clonal expansion, particularly in CD8+ T cells. At doses of 0.1 to 3.0 mg/kg, clonal expansion of both CD4+ and CD8+ T cells in blood was seen between baseline and week 6.

The rearranged chain carries TRBV4-1 and TRBJ1-2; 9 middle bases align to TRBD1. Sequenced here: CD4+ or CD8+ T cells sorted from blood, sampled in a trial of the OX40 agonist ivuxolimab. This receptor was identified in an adult with an advanced solid tumor such as melanoma, head and neck, liver or kidney cancer. CDR3 loop: CASSQDGQGKNYGYTF. The DNA sequence is as follows: TGCGCCAGCAGCCAAGATGGACAGGGGAAAAACTATGGCTACACCTTC.